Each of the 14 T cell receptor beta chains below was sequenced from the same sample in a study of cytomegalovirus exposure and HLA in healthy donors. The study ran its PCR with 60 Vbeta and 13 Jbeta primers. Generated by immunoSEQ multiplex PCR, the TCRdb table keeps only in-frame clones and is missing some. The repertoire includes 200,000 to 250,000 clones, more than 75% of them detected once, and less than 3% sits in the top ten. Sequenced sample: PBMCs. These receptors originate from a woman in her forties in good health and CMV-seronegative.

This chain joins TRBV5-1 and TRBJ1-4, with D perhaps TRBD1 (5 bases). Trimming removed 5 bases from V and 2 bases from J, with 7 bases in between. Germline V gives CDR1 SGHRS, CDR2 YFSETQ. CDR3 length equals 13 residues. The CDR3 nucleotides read TGCGCCAGCAGGGAGGGGACTAATGAAAAACTGTTTTTT. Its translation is CASREGTNEKLFF.

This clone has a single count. Written as DNA, the CDR3 is TGTGCCAGCAGCTACAGACAGGGTGGGCAAGAGACCCAGTACTTC. Its protein product is CASSYRQGGQETQYF. The J gene is TRBJ2-5, the V gene TRBV7-8; 7 bases are a match to TRBD1. After removal of 4 bases from V and 2 bases from J, the junction contained 7 bases not matched to a gene. The CDR3 loop spans 15 amino acids. The germline V gene has CDR1 SGHVS and CDR2 FQNEAQ.

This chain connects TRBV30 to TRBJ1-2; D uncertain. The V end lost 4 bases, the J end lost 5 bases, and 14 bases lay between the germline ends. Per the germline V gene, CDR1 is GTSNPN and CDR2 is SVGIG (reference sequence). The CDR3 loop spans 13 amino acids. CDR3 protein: CAWTSGETYGYTF. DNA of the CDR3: TGTGCCTGGACTTCTGGCGAGACTTATGGCTACACCTTC.

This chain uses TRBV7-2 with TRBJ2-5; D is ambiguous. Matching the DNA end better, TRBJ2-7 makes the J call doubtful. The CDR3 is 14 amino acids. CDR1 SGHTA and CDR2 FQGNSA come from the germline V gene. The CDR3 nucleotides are TGTGCCAGCAGCTCGCCAAAGAGCTCCTACGAGCAGTACTTC. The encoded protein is CASSSPKSSYEQYF.

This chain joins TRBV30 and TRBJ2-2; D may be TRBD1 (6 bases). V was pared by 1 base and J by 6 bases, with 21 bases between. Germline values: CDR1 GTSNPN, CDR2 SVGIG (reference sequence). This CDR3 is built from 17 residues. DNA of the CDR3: TGTGCCTGGAGTGGAAGTGGAACAGGGATATTGGCCGGGGAGCTGTTTTTT. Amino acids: CAWSGSGTGILAGELFF.

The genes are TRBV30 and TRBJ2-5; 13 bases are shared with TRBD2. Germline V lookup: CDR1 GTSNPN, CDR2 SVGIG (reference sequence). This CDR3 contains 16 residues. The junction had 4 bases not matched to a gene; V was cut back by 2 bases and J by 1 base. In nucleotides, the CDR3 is TGTGCCTGGAGTTTGGGACTAGCGGGGATCCAAGAGACCCAGTACTTC. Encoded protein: CAWSLGLAGIQETQYF. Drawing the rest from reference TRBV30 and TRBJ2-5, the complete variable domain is SQTIHQWPATLVQPVGSPLSLECTVEGTSNPNLYWYRQAAGRGLQLLFYSVGIGQISSEVPQNLSASRPQDRQFILSSKKLLLSDSGFYLCAWSLGLAGIQETQYFGPGTRLLVL.

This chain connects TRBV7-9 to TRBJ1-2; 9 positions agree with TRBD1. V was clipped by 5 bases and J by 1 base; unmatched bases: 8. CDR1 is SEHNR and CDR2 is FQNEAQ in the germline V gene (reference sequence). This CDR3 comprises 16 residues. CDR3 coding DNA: TGTGCCAGCAGCCTGGACAGGGGCGCGGATAACTATGGCTACACCTTC. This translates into CASSLDRGADNYGYTF.

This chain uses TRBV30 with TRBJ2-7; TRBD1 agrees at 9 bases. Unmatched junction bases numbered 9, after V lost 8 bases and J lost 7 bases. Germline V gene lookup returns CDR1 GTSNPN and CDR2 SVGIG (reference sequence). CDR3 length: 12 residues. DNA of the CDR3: TGTGCCCGATCCACAGGGGGCTTAGAGCAGTACTTC. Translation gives CARSTGGLEQYF.

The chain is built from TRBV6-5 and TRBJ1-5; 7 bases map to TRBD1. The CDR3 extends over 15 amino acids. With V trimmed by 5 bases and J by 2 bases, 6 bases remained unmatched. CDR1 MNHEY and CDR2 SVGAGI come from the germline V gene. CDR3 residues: CASSPTGFGNQPQHF. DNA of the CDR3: TGTGCCAGCAGTCCGACAGGGTTCGGCAATCAGCCCCAGCATTTT.

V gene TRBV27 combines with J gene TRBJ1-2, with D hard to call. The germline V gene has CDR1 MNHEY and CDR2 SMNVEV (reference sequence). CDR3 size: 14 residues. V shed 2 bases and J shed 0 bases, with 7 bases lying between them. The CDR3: CASSLLAANYGYTF. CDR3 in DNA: TGTGCCAGCAGTTTACTCGCAGCTAACTATGGCTACACCTTC.

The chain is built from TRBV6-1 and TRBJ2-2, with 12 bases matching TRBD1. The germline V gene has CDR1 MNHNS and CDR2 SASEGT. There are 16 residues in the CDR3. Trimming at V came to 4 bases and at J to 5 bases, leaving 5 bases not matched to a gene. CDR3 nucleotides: TGTGCCAGCAGTGGGGGACAGGGGGCCAGGACCGGGGAGCTGTTTTTT. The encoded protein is CASSGGQGARTGELFF.

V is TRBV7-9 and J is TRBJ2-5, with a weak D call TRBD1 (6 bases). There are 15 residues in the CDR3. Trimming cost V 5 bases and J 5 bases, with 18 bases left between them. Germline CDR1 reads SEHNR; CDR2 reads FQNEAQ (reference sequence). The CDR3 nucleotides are TGTGCCAGCAGCCGAAGTGCAGGGGTCCTCGAGACCCAGTACTTC. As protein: CASSRSAGVLETQYF.

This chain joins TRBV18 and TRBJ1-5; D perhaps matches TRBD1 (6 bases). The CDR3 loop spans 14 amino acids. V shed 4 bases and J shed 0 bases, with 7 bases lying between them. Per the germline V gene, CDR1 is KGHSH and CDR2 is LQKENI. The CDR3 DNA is TGTGCCAGCTCACGACAGGATAGCAATCAGCCCCAGCATTTT. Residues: CASSRQDSNQPQHF. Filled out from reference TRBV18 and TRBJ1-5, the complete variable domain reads NAGVMQNPRHLVRRRGQEARLRCSPMKGHSHVYWYRQLPEEGLKFMVYLQKENIIDESGMPKERFSAEFPKEGPSILRIQQVVRGDSAAYFCASSRQDSNQPQHFGDGTRLSIL.

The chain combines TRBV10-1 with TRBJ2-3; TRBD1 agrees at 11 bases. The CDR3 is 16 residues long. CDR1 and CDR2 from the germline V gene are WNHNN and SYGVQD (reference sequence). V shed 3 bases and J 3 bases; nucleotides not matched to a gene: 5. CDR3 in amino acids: CASSDSGTGGTDTQYF. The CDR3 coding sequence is TGCGCCAGCAGTGACTCCGGGACAGGGGGAACAGATACGCAGTATTTT.